This TCR beta chain was observed in a study of T-cell memory formation after mild COVID-19 (dated by TCRdb to the early 2020s). Broadly, across the study: TCR sequence clusters from the two donors were largely donor specific. T-cell clones expanding and contracting after mild COVID-19 in two donors were tracked by longitudinal TCRalpha and TCRbeta repertoire sequencing. Two young, previously healthy adult volunteers, one female and one male, were included in the cohort. Results and caveats for the whole study, not just this receptor: The detection of some responding clones in pre-infection memory suggests that pre-existing cross-reactive memory T cells joined the SARS-CoV-2 response. Whether the second-wave clones peaking on day 37 were SARS-CoV-2 specific was not confirmed. Contracting CD4+ clones were located mainly in the CM and EM memory subsets, whereas CD8+ clones were found to be enriched in EMRA. Only two mild cases were covered in the study, and larger cohorts including severe cases with pre-infection samples were considered necessary. From day 15 to 85, contracting clones showed balanced CD4/CD8 phenotypes, whereas a second wave of clones that expanded from day 15 to 37 leaned towards CD4+.

Ficoll-Paque density gradient centrifugation was the method used to isolate PBMCs. At the junction V is shortened by 2 bases and J by 1 base, with 11 bases in between. Sequences MDHEN (CDR1) and SYDVKM (CDR2) are obtained from the germline V gene. The cysteine opens and the phenylalanine closes a CDR3 of 15 amino acids. The sequence is cut down to CDR3 DNA, 45 bases in frame from base 1. A remark on this clonotype: Its binding antigen is unknown. Base qualities are not recorded, but no much larger clone differs from it by a single base.

Instrument used: Illumina NovaSeq 6000. Using 5'RACE with constant-segment primers, TCRalpha and TCRbeta cDNA libraries were constructed, with sample barcodes and unique molecular identifiers added in the process. RNA was extracted from every sample with Trizol reagent. Library amplification was performed in two PCR steps, and a second sample barcode and Illumina TruSeq adapters were introduced in the second step. Sequencing of the libraries was done on an Illumina NovaSeq, producing 2 x 150 bp paired-end reads. The study's processing was this. Demultiplexing of reads and collapsing into UMI-guided consensus sequences were performed with migec v1.2.7. With mixcr v2.1.11, UMI consensuses were aligned to TRA and TRB V and J templates and assembled into clonotypes. Clonotypes were classified as expanded or contracted when called significant by both edgeR and NoisET, with noise models trained on biological replicates. edgeR calls used a false discovery rate-adjusted p below 0.01 and a log2 fold-change threshold of 1. As an exploratory analysis of dynamics, max-normalized trajectories of the 1000 most abundant clonotypes were examined with PCA combined with hierarchical clustering. Each responding clone was given a CD4 or CD8 phenotype based on the CD4+ and CD8+ repertoires, which had been sequenced separately. Using fastp at Q25 and MiXCR, TCRdb reprocessed the public reads and kept productive beta chains. Under each unique CDR3 protein, matching rows form one entry showing the most common genes and DNA. These V and J calls rely on TCRdb rather than the paper's analysis. For this sample the table gives 500,000 to 550,000 distinct CDR3 sequences, of which just over 20% were detected only once. The ten largest clones capture around 13% of the sample.

Sequencing used PBMCs or a T cell subset sorted from them (not recorded which). The clonotype comes from an adult woman who had mild COVID-19 (a few samples of this study predate the infection). The sample titles of this study are shuffled in the database, so cell type and time point are left out; the donor was told from shared clones. The V gene is TRBV28 and the J gene is TRBJ2-5, with no confident D gene call. The nucleotide sequence is given as TGTGCCAGCAGTTTAGGCACCCTTTCCCAAGAGACCCAGTACTTC. Translated, this is CASSLGTLSQETQYF.